This T cell receptor beta chain was sequenced during a study of T cells expressing NK-cell markers. On the study more broadly: HCMV seropositivity marked seven of the eight sequenced donors; one was seronegative.

Following a re-call of the 5' RACE reads, TCRdb has one entry per CDR3 protein and lacks DNA. Its table records 250,000 or so distinct CDR3 sequences. Of note for this clonotype: The antigen is unknown.

This CDR3 has 15 residues. The germline V gene encodes CDR1 LGHNA and CDR2 YNFKEQ. General observations from the study: Dominant NKG2C+ clonotypes accounted for about 1.0-7.0% of CD8+ T cells in several donors.

Material: blood T cells: a sorted CD56 or NKG2C T cell subset, CD4+ or CD8+ T cells, or bulk PBMC T cells (not recorded which). The receptor's source is a woman aged 18-70 years in good health. This chain connects TRBV4-2 to TRBJ2-5; TCRdb calls TRBD1, which cannot be checked without DNA. The CDR3 loop reads CASSQDGPGVGTQYF.